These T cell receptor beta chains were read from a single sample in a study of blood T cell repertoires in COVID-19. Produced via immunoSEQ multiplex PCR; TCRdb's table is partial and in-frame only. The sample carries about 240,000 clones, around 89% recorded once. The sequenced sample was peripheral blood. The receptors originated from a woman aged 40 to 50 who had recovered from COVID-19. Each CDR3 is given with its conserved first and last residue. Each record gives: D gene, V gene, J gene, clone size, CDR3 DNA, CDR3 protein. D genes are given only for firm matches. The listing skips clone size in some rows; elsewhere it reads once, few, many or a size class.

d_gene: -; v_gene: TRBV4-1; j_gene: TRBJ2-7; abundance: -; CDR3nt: TGCGCCAGCAGCCACCCGGGGAAGGGGCAGTACTTC; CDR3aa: CASSHPGKGQYF
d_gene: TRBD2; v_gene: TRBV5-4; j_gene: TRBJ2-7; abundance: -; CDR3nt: TGTGCCAGCAGCTTGAGCCTAGCGGGCCACGAGCAGTACTTC; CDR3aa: CASSLSLAGHEQYF
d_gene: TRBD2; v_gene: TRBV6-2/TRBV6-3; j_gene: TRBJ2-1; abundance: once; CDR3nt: TGTGCCAGCAGTTACCGCGGGAGCTCCTACAATGAGCAGTTCTTC; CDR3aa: CASSYRGSSYNEQFF
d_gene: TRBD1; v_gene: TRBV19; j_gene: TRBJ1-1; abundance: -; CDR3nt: TGTGCCAGTAGGCCTCCCCAGGGGGCAGTAAGGACTGAAGCTTTCTTT; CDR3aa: CASRPPQGAVRTEAFF
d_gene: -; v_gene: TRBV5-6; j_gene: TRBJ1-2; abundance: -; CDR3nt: TGTGCCAGCAGCTTGCAGGGGCAGGGGAACTATGGCTACACCTTC; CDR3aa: CASSLQGQGNYGYTF
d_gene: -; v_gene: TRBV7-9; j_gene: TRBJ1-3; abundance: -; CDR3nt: TGTGCCAGCAGCCCCCCGGGGGTCCCACTGGGAAACACCATATATTTT; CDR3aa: CASSPPGVPLGNTIYF
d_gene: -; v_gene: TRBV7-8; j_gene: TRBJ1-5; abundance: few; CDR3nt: TGTGCCAGCAGCTTATGGCGACGAGACAGAAATCAGCCCCAGCATTTT; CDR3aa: CASSLWRRDRNQPQHF
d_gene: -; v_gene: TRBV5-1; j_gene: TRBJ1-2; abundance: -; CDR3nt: TGCGCCAGCAGCCCGGGGGAACCTAACTATGGCTACACCTTC; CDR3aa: CASSPGEPNYGYTF
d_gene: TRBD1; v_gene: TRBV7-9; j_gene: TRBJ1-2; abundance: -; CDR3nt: TGTGCCAGCAGCCCCGGGGACAGGGGACCCTATGGCTACACCTTC; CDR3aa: CASSPGDRGPYGYTF
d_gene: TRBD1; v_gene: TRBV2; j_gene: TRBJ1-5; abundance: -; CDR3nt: TGTGCCAGCGGAACCGGGACAGCGAGCAATCAGCCCCAGCATTTT; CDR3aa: CASGTGTASNQPQHF
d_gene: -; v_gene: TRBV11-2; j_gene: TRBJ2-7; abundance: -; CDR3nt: TGTGCCAGCATCCCGAGGGCCGGGGGTGAGCAGTACTTC; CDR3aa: CASIPRAGGEQYF
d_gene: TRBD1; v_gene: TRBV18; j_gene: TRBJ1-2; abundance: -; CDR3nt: TGTGCCAGCTCACCCGGGACAGACTATGGCTACACCTTC; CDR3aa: CASSPGTDYGYTF
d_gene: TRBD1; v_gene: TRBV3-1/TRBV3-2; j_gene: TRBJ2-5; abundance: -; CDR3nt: TGTGCCAGCAGGCCCGGGACAGGGGGCCATGAGACCCAGTACTTC; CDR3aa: CASRPGTGGHETQYF